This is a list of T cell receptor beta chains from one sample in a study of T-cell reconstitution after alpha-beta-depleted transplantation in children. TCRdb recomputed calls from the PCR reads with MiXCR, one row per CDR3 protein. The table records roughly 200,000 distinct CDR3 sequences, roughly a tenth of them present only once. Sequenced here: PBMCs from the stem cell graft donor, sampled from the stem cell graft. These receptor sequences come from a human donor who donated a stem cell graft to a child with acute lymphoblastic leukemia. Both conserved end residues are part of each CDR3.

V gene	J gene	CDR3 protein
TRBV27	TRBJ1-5	CASSPAGGNQPQHF
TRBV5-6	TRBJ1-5	CASSLYGAGNQPQHF
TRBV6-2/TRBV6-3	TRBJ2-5	CASSYQWQVKETQYF
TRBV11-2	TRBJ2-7	CASSFPMGSREQYF
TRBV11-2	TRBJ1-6	CASSLATDGPLHF
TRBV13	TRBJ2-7	CASSAHEEGSYEQYF
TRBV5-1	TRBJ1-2	CASKEPGQGDYGYTF
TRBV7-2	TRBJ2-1	CASSSRASGGAMNEQFF
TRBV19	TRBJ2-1	CASNRASVYNEQFF
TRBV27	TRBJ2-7	CASSLTRTAYEQYF
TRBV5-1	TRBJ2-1	CASSLALGLVDEQFF
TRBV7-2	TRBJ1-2	CASSRTGTSGYTF
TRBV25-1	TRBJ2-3	CASSEPQLAGPAGDTQYF
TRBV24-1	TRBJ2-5	CATGPSEETQYF
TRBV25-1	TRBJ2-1	CASRRRNNEQFF
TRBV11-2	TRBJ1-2	CASSLGRGADYGYTF
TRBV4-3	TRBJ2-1	CASSHKAGFASGDLNEQFF
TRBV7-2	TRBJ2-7	CASVWQGSTYEQYF
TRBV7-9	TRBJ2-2	CASSLEASYTGELFF
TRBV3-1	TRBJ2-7	CASSQERGDEQYF
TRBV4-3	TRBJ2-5	CASSQEGDATQYF
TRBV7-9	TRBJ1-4	CATSPSGRNEKLFF